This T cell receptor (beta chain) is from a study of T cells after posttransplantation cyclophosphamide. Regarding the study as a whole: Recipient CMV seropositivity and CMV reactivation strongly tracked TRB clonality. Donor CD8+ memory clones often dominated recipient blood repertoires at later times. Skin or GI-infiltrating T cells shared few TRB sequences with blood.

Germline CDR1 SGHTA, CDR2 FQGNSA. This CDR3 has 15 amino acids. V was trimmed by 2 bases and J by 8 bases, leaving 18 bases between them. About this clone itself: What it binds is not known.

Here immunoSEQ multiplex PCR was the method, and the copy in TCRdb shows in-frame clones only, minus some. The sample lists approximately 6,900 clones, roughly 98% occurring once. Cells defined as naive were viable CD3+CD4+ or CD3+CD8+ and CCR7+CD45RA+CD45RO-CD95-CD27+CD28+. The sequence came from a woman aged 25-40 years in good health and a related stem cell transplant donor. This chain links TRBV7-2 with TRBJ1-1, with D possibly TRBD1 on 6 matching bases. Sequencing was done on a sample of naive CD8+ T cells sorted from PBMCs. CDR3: CASSLLQGRRPEAFF. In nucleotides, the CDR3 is TGTGCCAGCAGCTTACTACAGGGCCGCCGACCGGAAGCTTTCTTT.